This T cell receptor (beta chain) was documented in a study of blood T cell repertoires in COVID-19. Turning to the study itself: Sources were T cells, B-cell-depleted T cells, or PBMCs; the material itself was cDNA or gDNA.

J was trimmed by 8 bases and V by 6 bases; bases with no gene match: 9. The germline CDR1 and CDR2 sequences are SNHLY and FYNNEI. The CDR3 is made up of 15 amino acids. Source study methods: Using reference gene primer amplification, nucleated cell counts were estimated. The repertoire was sequenced with immunoSEQ multiplex PCR; TCRdb's copy has only in-frame clones and lacks some. V, J and clone size derive from that table, while D and trimming were established from the DNA sequence. The table includes approximately 230,000 clones, around nine tenths detected once. The sample taken for sequencing was peripheral blood. The source is a woman aged 40 to 50 who had recovered from COVID-19. This chain joins TRBV2 and TRBJ1-6, with 8 bases lining up with TRBD1. The CDR3 protein is CASRSRTGLDSPLHF. The CDR3 nucleotides are TGTGCCAGCAGATCTAGGACAGGGCTAGATTCACCCCTCCACTTT.